This T cell receptor (beta chain) was sequenced for a study of blood T cell repertoires in COVID-19. Study as a whole: Sources were T cells, B-cell-depleted T cells, or PBMCs; the material itself was cDNA or gDNA.

Profiled with immunoSEQ multiplex PCR; TCRdb holds only in-frame clones, not every one. The sample has more than 300,000 clones; 90% are singletons. CDR1 MNHEY and CDR2 SMNVEV come from the germline V gene (reference sequence). The CDR3 extends over 13 amino acids. Trimming shortened V by 5 bases and J by 3 bases, and 11 bases separated the two germline ends. Recruits, aged 18 to 89 years, lived in 24 US areas. A COVID-19 case had been met by exposed participants during the 2 weeks before study entry. The sequencing sample was made of PBMCs or T cells enriched from blood (not recorded which). This receptor was taken from a woman aged 25 to 45 who had been exposed to COVID-19. The genes are TRBV27 and TRBJ2-7, with a tentative D call TRBD2 (6 bases). The CDR3 nucleotides are TGTGCCAGCAGTGCGGGACTGGGCTACGAGCAGTACTTC. It specifies CASSAGLGYEQYF.